Shown below are 21 T cell receptor beta chains from a single sample sequenced in a study of blood T cell repertoires in COVID-19. TCRdb's table, derived via immunoSEQ multiplex PCR, lists solely in-frame clones and lacks some. The sample consists of some 120,000 clones, about four fifths of them appearing once. Sequencing was carried out using peripheral blood. These receptors came from a woman aged 55-75 years with acute or convalescent COVID-19.

The DNA for the CDR3 is TGTGCCAGCACCATGGGTCGGGACAGGGGGACCCGCTCTGAAGCTTTCTTT. Translated: CASTMGRDRGTRSEAFF. The chain couples TRBV5-5 to TRBJ1-1; 11 bases line up with TRBD1. The CDR3 contains 17 residues. Germline lookup yields CDR1 SGHKS and CDR2 YYEKEE (reference sequence). V trimming: 6 bases; J trimming: 6 bases; junction bases outside the gene matches: 16.

The chain combines TRBV7-9 with TRBJ2-3; 12 nucleotides match TRBD2. V lost 2 bases and J lost 4; bases outside the gene matches: 7. Per germline, CDR1 SEHNR and CDR2 FQNEAQ (reference sequence). The CDR3 has 17 residues. CDR3 coding DNA: TGTGCCAGCAGCTTACTAGCGGGGGGGCCAGCGTCAGATACGCAGTATTTT. Its protein is CASSLLAGGPASDTQYF. The full variable domain, completed using reference TRBV7-9 and TRBJ2-3, is DTGVSQNPRHKITKRGQNVTFRCDPISEHNRLYWYRQTLGQGPEFLTYFQNEAQLEKSRLLSDRFSAERPKGSFSTLEIQRTEQGDSAMYLCASSLLAGGPASDTQYFGPGTRLTVL.

The chain employs TRBV6-1 and TRBJ1-1, with D perhaps matching TRBD1 (6 bases). V gave up 1 base and J gave up 8 bases, with 11 bases separating them. Germline assignment: CDR1 MNHNS and CDR2 SASEGT. The CDR3 has 13 amino acids. The CDR3 loop reads CASSEEPGTEAFF. As DNA, the CDR3 is TGTGCCAGCAGTGAAGAACCTGGGACAGAAGCTTTCTTT.

J is TRBJ2-1 and V is TRBV15; 7 bases are shared with TRBD2. The V and J ends lost 0 bases and 8 bases, in that order; junction bases with no gene match: 7. The CDR3 extends over 15 amino acids. The germline CDR1 and CDR2 sequences are LNHNV and YYDKDF (reference sequence). CDR3: CATSRDPGGVDEQFF. Written as DNA, the CDR3 is TGTGCCACCAGCAGAGACCCTGGGGGGGTCGATGAGCAGTTCTTC.

V gene TRBV9 combines with J gene TRBJ2-2, with D possibly matching TRBD2 (5 bases). The CDR3 sequence is 16 residues long. Trimming took off 0 bases at V and 8 bases at J, with 17 bases between the two ends. CDR1 SGDLS and CDR2 YYNGEE come from the germline V gene. The CDR3 protein is CASSVAQSASGGELFF. The CDR3 DNA reads as TGTGCCAGCAGCGTAGCTCAATCCGCGTCGGGAGGGGAGCTGTTTTTT.

V gene TRBV5-1 combines with J gene TRBJ2-3, with TRBD2 matching over 8 bases. The CDR3 runs 14 residues. Germline CDR1 reads SGHRS; CDR2 reads YFSETQ. With V trimmed by 6 bases and J by 4 bases, 7 bases remained unmatched. The CDR3, as DNA: TGCGCCAGCAATGAATTAGCGGGGCCAGATACGCAGTATTTT. This gives the protein CASNELAGPDTQYF.

The chain uses TRBV6-1 and TRBJ1-5; 7 nucleotides match TRBD1. After removal of 4 bases from V and 2 bases from J, the junction contained 8 bases not matched to a gene. This CDR3 has 16 amino acids. CDR1 MNHNS and CDR2 SASEGT come from the germline V gene. CDR3 nucleotide sequence: TGTGCCAGCAGTGCGGGACAGAATTGGGGCAATCAGCCCCAGCATTTT. Its protein product is CASSAGQNWGNQPQHF.

This sequence joins TRBV5-1 and TRBJ2-7, with TRBD1 matching 8 bases. Germline CDR1 reads SGHRS; CDR2 reads YFSETQ. This CDR3 comprises 15 residues. The J segment lost 3 bases and the V segment lost 2 bases, leaving 7 bases of the junction unmatched. CDR3 sequence (DNA): TGCGCCAGCAGCTTTTCAGGGGGCGAGGGCTACGAGCAGTACTTC. Translated: CASSFSGGEGYEQYF.

The chain links TRBV7-3 to TRBJ2-5; 8 bases are shared with TRBD2. The CDR3 is made up of 13 amino acids. Germline loops: CDR1 SGHTA, CDR2 FQGTGA. After removal of 2 bases from V and 6 bases from J, the junction contained 2 bases not matched to a gene. DNA of the CDR3: TGTGCCAGCAGCTTAGCGGGGGGACAGACCCAGTACTTC. Its protein product is CASSLAGGQTQYF. Full variable domain (missing parts from reference TRBV7-3 and TRBJ2-5): GAGVSQTPSNKVTEKGKYVELRCDPISGHTALYWYRQSLGQGPEFLIYFQGTGAADDSGLPNDRFFAVRPEGSVSTLKIQRTERGDSAVYLCASSLAGGQTQYFGPGTRLLVL.

V usage is TRBV27 and J usage is TRBJ1-5; weak D call: TRBD1 (6 bases). V was trimmed by 5 bases and J by 4 bases, leaving 12 bases between them. The CDR3 is made up of 14 amino acids. The germline gives CDR1 MNHEY, CDR2 SMNVEV (reference sequence). This CDR3 is CASSPGGPNQPQHF. The CDR3 DNA follows: TGTGCCAGCAGTCCGGGGGGCCCTAATCAGCCCCAGCATTTT.

The chain recombines TRBV12-3 or TRBV12-4 with TRBJ1-6; D not certain. V was cut by 6 bases and J by 10 bases, with 13 bases left in between. This CDR3 is built from 13 residues. CDR3 sequence: CASSLLALSPLHF. CDR3 in DNA: TGTGCCAGCAGCCTGTTAGCGTTATCACCCCTCCACTTT.

The chain has TRBV7-6 and TRBJ2-2, with 9 bases aligning to TRBD1. The CDR3 spans 15 residues. CDR1 and CDR2 from the germline V gene are SGHVS and FNYEAQ. V trimming: 5 bases; J trimming: 7 bases; junction bases outside the gene matches: 8. CDR3 bases: TGTGCCAGCAGCCGGACAGGGGATGGAATCGGGGAGCTGTTTTTT. Translation gives CASSRTGDGIGELFF.

This rearrangement joins TRBV24-1 to TRBJ2-5; tentatively, D is TRBD2 (6 bases). The CDR3 is made up of 14 amino acids. V lost 2 bases and J 3 bases, leaving 9 bases between the germline ends. The V gene's germline CDR1 is KGHDR and CDR2 SFDVKD. The CDR3 region is CATSDSGGKETQYF. The CDR3 DNA reads TGTGCCACCAGTGATTCAGGCGGGAAAGAGACCCAGTACTTC.

With regard to this clone: The same CDR3 arises from other DNA sequences in this sample as well. The chain combines TRBV18 with TRBJ1-1; TRBD1 is a possible D gene (5 bases). The CDR3 is 11 amino acids. Germline lookup yields CDR1 KGHSH and CDR2 LQKENI. Trimming shortened V by 2 bases and J by 10 bases, and 8 bases separated the two germline ends. The CDR3 region has the DNA TGTGCCAGCTCACCAGGGGGGGGAGCTTTCTTT. Residues: CASSPGGGAFF.

The chain employs TRBV6-5 and TRBJ2-2, with 8 positions matching TRBD1. Germline V gives CDR1 MNHEY, CDR2 SVGAGI. Trimming cost V 4 bases and J 8 bases; bases outside gene matches: 9. This CDR3 has 15 amino acids. The CDR3 DNA is TGTGCCAGCAGTTGGACAGGGAGTACAATTGGGGAGCTGTTTTTT. Its protein is CASSWTGSTIGELFF.

The chain links TRBV29-1 to TRBJ1-1; D possibly corresponds to TRBD1 (6 bases). CDR1 and CDR2 (germline): SQVTM, ANQGSEA. This CDR3 is 12 amino acids long. V gave up 7 bases and J gave up 5 bases, with 14 bases separating them. In DNA, the CDR3 is TGCAGCGGCACAGGGAGGGGTACTGAAGCTTTCTTT. As protein: CSGTGRGTEAFF. Supplemented by reference TRBV29-1 and TRBJ1-1, the full variable domain reads SAVISQKPSRDICQRGTSLTIQCQVDSQVTMMFWYRQQPGQSLTLIATANQGSEATYESGFVIDKFPISRPNLTFSTLTVSNMSPEDSSIYLCSGTGRGTEAFFGQGTRLTVV.

Notes on this clone: Other DNA sequences in this sample translate to the same CDR3. The CDR3 region is CASSPGQYGYTF. The DNA of the CDR3 is TGTGCCAGCAGCCCCGGACAGTATGGCTACACCTTC. V usage is TRBV5-6 and J usage is TRBJ1-2; weak D call: TRBD1 (6 bases). Looked up from germline, CDR1 is SGHDT and CDR2 is YYEEEE. V was trimmed by 4 bases and J by 5 bases, leaving 9 bases between them. The CDR3 totals 12 residues.

This chain links TRBV2 with TRBJ2-2; 7 bases line up with TRBD2. The CDR3 is 16 amino acids. Looked up from germline, CDR1 is SNHLY and CDR2 is FYNNEI. J lost 5 bases, V lost 7 bases, and 13 bases had no gene match. The CDR3 DNA follows: TGTGCCAGCACAGCGACCGGGGGGAGTCGGACCGGGGAGCTGTTTTTT. Translation: CASTATGGSRTGELFF.

The gene calls are TRBV28 and TRBJ1-2, with D possibly TRBD1 on 6 matching bases. Germline V CDR1 and CDR2: MDHEN, SYDVKM. The CDR3 runs 16 residues. The germline V and J ends were trimmed by 5 bases and 1 base, with 17 bases remaining between them. The CDR3 reads CASSLKRTELNYGYTF. The CDR3 DNA reads TGTGCCAGCAGTCTCAAAAGGACAGAACTTAACTATGGCTACACCTTC.

The chain carries TRBV9 and TRBJ2-1; TRBD2 agrees at 7 bases. Losses at the gene ends were 3 bases for V and 8 bases for J; bases not matched to a gene: 8. The CDR3 has 14 amino acids. Per the germline V gene, CDR1 is SGDLS and CDR2 is YYNGEE. This chain's CDR3 is CASSAQMGGDEQFF. DNA for the CDR3: TGTGCCAGCAGCGCCCAGATGGGGGGGGATGAGCAGTTCTTC.

This clone came up a few times. The J gene is TRBJ2-1, the V gene TRBV11-3, with 10 bases that match TRBD1. The V gene end was trimmed by 6 bases and the J gene end by 10 bases; junction bases not matched to a gene: 12. The CDR3 consists of 15 residues. Germline V gives CDR1 SGHNT, CDR2 YENEEA. The CDR3 loop is CASSLGTGAAIEQFF. The CDR3 coding sequence is TGTGCCAGCAGTCTAGGGACAGGGGCCGCCATAGAGCAGTTCTTC.